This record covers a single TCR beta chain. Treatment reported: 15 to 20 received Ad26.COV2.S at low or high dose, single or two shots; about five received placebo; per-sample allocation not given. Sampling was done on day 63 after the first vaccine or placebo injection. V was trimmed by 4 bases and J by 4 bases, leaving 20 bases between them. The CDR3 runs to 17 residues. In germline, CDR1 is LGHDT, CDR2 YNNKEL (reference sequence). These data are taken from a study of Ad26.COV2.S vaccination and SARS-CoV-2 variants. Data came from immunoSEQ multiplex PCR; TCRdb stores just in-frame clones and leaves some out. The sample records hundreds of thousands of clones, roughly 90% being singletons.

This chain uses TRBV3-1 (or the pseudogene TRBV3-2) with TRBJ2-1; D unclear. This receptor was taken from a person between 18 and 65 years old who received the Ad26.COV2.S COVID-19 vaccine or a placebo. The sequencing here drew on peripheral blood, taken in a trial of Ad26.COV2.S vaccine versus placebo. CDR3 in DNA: TGTGCCAGCAGCCCCTACTTGACGCACCATCGATACAATGAGCAGTTCTTC. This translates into CASSPYLTHHRYNEQFF.